Below, 7 T cell receptor beta chains from the same sample are listed, as sequenced in a study of OX40 agonist ivuxolimab in advanced cancers. Only in-frame clones appear in the TCRdb table, and some are missing; sequencing was by immunoSEQ multiplex PCR. The sample consists of around 66,000 clones, more than 80% of them appearing once. Sequenced material: CD4+ or CD8+ T cells sorted from blood, taken in a trial of the OX40 agonist ivuxolimab. Source of these receptors: an adult with an advanced solid tumor such as melanoma, head and neck, liver or kidney cancer.

The CDR3 nucleotides are TGTGCCAGCAGCCAGAACAGGGGCACAGATACGCAGTATTTT. Translating it yields CASSQNRGTDTQYF. V usage is TRBV7-2 and J usage is TRBJ2-3; maybe TRBD1 (6 bases). V was clipped by 5 bases and J by 1 base, with 10 bases between them. CDR3 length: 14 residues. Germline V lookup: CDR1 SGHTA, CDR2 FQGNSA.

The chain carries TRBV4-2 and TRBJ1-4, with 10 bases fitting TRBD1. CDR3 size: 17 residues. Germline CDR1 LGHNA, CDR2 YNFKEQ. With 2 bases clipped from V and 4 bases from J, the junction kept 7 bases outside the gene matches. The CDR3 is CASSQPPGQGVNEKLFF. The CDR3 bases are TGTGCCAGCAGCCAACCCCCTGGACAGGGGGTTAATGAAAAACTGTTTTTT.

V and J are TRBV6-1 and TRBJ2-7; tentatively, D is TRBD1 or TRBD2 (7 bases each). V dropped 9 bases and J dropped 4 bases, with 16 bases sitting between them. CDR3 length equals 13 residues. Germline V gene data show CDR1 as MNHNS and CDR2 as SASEGT. CDR3 in amino acids: CASSNQGGYEQYF. The DNA of the CDR3 is TGTGCCAGTTCAAATCAGGGGGGGTACGAGCAGTACTTC.

The rearrangement uses TRBV6-6 and TRBJ2-7, with 7 bases identical to TRBD2. CDR1 is MNHNY and CDR2 is SVGAGI in the germline V gene (reference sequence). V lost 8 bases to trimming and J lost 7 bases; unmatched junction nucleotides: 17. The CDR3 totals 15 residues. The CDR3 protein is CASSAIGAGVVEQYF. CDR3 coding DNA: TGTGCCAGCTCCGCGATTGGGGCGGGAGTTGTGGAGCAGTACTTC.

This rearrangement joins TRBV2 to TRBJ2-3; 14 nucleotides match TRBD2. Germline V gives CDR1 SNHLY, CDR2 FYNNEI. V shed 6 bases, J shed 6 bases, and the junction held 5 bases outside the gene matches. This CDR3 comprises 15 residues. CDR3 amino acids: CASRGGLAGADTQYF. The CDR3, as DNA: TGTGCCAGCAGGGGGGGACTAGCGGGAGCCGATACGCAGTATTTT.

The chain uses TRBV18 and TRBJ2-1; 7 bases agree with TRBD2. The CDR3 runs 14 residues. Germline V gene data show CDR1 as KGHSH and CDR2 as LQKENI. Germline trimming cut 4 bases from V and 4 bases from J; bases unmatched to any gene: 4. CDR3 sequence: CASSLSGIYNEQFF. CDR3 sequence (DNA): TGTGCCAGCTCACTAAGCGGGATTTACAATGAGCAGTTCTTC.

V and J are TRBV2 and TRBJ1-4, with 7 bases aligning to TRBD1. The junction had 5 bases not matched to a gene; V was cut back by 7 bases and J by 3 bases. The CDR3 spans 14 residues. Germline CDR1 and CDR2: SNHLY and FYNNEI. This chain's CDR3 is CASIRDSPNEKLFF. Here the CDR3 DNA reads TGTGCCAGCATTCGGGACAGCCCTAATGAAAAACTGTTTTTT.